This is a list of T cell receptor beta chains from one sample in a study of blood T cell repertoires in COVID-19. Sequencing was performed with immunoSEQ multiplex PCR; in TCRdb, only in-frame clones are kept and a portion is missing. The table lists fewer than 200,000 clones, roughly 80% of them singletons, with around 8% in the top ten. Sequencing was carried out using peripheral blood. These receptors originate from a woman aged 55-70 years with COVID-19, enrolled during active disease. Both conserved end residues are part of each CDR3. The D gene is left open where the match is weak. Clone size is shown for a subset of rows, as once, few, many or a class of expanded clone.

J	D	length	V	size	CDR3	DNA
TRBJ2-6	.	17	TRBV6-1	.	CASSEARLGSGANVLTF	TGTGCCAGCAGTGAAGCCAGGTTGGGCTCTGGGGCCAACGTCCTGACTTTC
TRBJ2-1	TRBD2	15	TRBV5-4	.	CASSSSGGAYNEQFF	TGTGCCAGCAGCTCAAGCGGGGGGGCCTACAATGAGCAGTTCTTC
TRBJ1-5	.	14	TRBV2	.	CASSEGYSNQPQHF	TGTGCCAGCAGTGAAGGTTATAGCAATCAGCCCCAGCATTTT
TRBJ2-2	.	12	TRBV5-1	.	CASSLEVGELFF	TGCGCCAGCAGCTTAGAGGTCGGGGAGCTGTTTTTT
TRBJ1-4	TRBD1	15	TRBV5-4	.	CASSRQGTANEKLFF	TGTGCCAGCAGCCGACAGGGCACCGCTAATGAAAAACTGTTTTTT
TRBJ1-5	.	12	TRBV2	.	CASSYGHPPQHF	TGTGCCAGCAGCTACGGACATCCCCCCCAGCATTTT
TRBJ2-1	.	14	TRBV7-9	.	CASHGGPNYNEQFF	TGTGCCAGCCACGGGGGGCCTAACTACAATGAGCAGTTCTTC
TRBJ2-5	TRBD1	15	TRBV7-3	once	CASSSGQQFQETQYF	TGTGCCAGCAGCTCGGGACAGCAGTTCCAAGAGACCCAGTACTTC
TRBJ2-2	TRBD1	16	TRBV9	.	CASSVGVRGPTGELFF	TGTGCCAGCAGCGTAGGGGTCAGGGGGCCCACCGGGGAGCTGTTTTTT
TRBJ1-2	TRBD1	14	TRBV5-1	.	CASSLQGQGHGYTF	TGCGCCAGCAGCTTGCAAGGACAGGGCCATGGCTACACCTTC
TRBJ2-2	.	13	TRBV30	few	CAWSRLQTGELFF	TGTGCCTGGAGTAGACTCCAAACCGGGGAGCTGTTTTTT
TRBJ1-4	TRBD1	15	TRBV19	.	CASSPRGQGREKLFF	TGTGCCAGTAGTCCCAGGGGACAGGGACGCGAAAAACTGTTTTTT
TRBJ2-5	.	14	TRBV9	.	CASSVDSRSETQYF	TGTGCCAGCAGCGTTGACAGCCGGTCAGAGACCCAGTACTTC
TRBJ1-4	TRBD1	20	TRBV27	.	CASSFLPPGTVKATNEKLFF	TGTGCCAGCAGTTTCTTACCTCCCGGGACAGTAAAAGCAACTAATGAAAAACTGTTTTTT
TRBJ2-3	.	15	TRBV9	.	CASSVQGWGTDTQYF	TGTGCCAGCAGCGTCCAGGGATGGGGCACAGATACGCAGTATTTT
TRBJ1-6	.	13	TRBV27	.	CASSWTGNSPLHF	TGTGCCAGCAGTTGGACGGGAAATTCACCCCTCCACTTT
TRBJ1-5	.	18	TRBV21-1	.	CASSKALLAENSNQPQHF	TGTGCCAGCAGCAAAGCGCTTTTGGCGGAGAATAGCAATCAGCCCCAGCATTTT
TRBJ1-2	TRBD1	13	TRBV10-3	.	CAISLTGGDGYTF	TGTGCCATCAGTTTAACAGGGGGCGATGGCTACACCTTC
TRBJ2-7	TRBD2	13	TRBV5-1	.	CASSLLAGDEQYF	TGCGCCAGCAGCTTACTAGCGGGAGATGAGCAGTACTTC
TRBJ2-3	.	15	TRBV10-3	.	CAISESRQPTDTQYF	TGTGCCATCAGTGAGTCGAGACAGCCCACAGATACGCAGTATTTT
TRBJ2-5	TRBD1	13	TRBV6-5	.	CASSTGGRETQYF	TGTGCCAGCAGTACAGGGGGCCGGGAGACCCAGTACTTC
TRBJ2-7	.	14	TRBV28	.	CASSLWDSLYEQYF	TGTGCCAGCAGTTTATGGGACAGCCTCTACGAGCAGTACTTC
TRBJ2-7	TRBD1	14	TRBV28	.	CASNDRGSSYEQYF	TGTGCCAGCAATGACAGGGGAAGCTCCTACGAGCAGTACTTC
TRBJ2-7	.	13	TRBV12-3/TRBV12-4	.	CASSPTAVPAQYF	TGTGCCAGCAGTCCCACAGCGGTTCCTGCGCAGTACTTC
TRBJ1-5	.	13	TRBV5-6	.	CASSRDTQQPQHF	TGTGCCAGCTCCCGGGACACCCAACAGCCCCAGCATTTT
TRBJ2-3	.	17	TRBV7-8	large	CASSLTPTGAGTDTQYF	TGTGCCAGCAGCTTGACCCCTACAGGTGCGGGCACAGATACGCAGTATTTT
TRBJ1-2	.	17	TRBV5-4	once	CASSSPGSWALTSGYTF	TGTGCCAGCAGCTCACCAGGCTCATGGGCCCTTACGAGTGGATACACCTTC
TRBJ2-1	.	14	TRBV7-2	.	CASSSGLSSNEQFF	TGTGCCAGCAGCTCGGGACTTAGTTCCAATGAGCAGTTCTTC
TRBJ2-3	.	16	TRBV11-2	.	CASSFPGGVRTDTQYF	TGTGCCAGCAGCTTCCCGGGCGGGGTGAGGACAGATACGCAGTATTTT
TRBJ2-2	TRBD1	15	TRBV5-1	.	CASSPDRGDRGELFF	TGCGCCAGCAGCCCCGACAGGGGGGATCGCGGGGAGCTGTTTTTT
TRBJ2-1	.	15	TRBV7-2	few	CASSPLATSYNEQFF	TGTGCCAGCAGCCCACTCGCAACTAGCTACAATGAGCAGTTCTTC
TRBJ1-2	.	14	TRBV5-4	.	CASSLNRGTNGYTF	TGTGCCAGCAGCTTGAATCGGGGGACTAATGGCTACACCTTC
TRBJ1-2	.	14	TRBV27	.	CASSPVGHGYGYTF	TGTGCCAGCAGCCCCGTGGGGCATGGCTATGGCTACACCTTC
TRBJ1-1	TRBD1	15	TRBV2	.	CASRKTGGTHTEAFF	TGTGCCAGCAGGAAAACAGGGGGCACGCACACTGAAGCTTTCTTT
TRBJ2-5	TRBD2	14	TRBV6-1	.	CASSPRGGPETQYF	TGTGCCAGCAGTCCCCGGGGGGGGCCAGAGACCCAGTACTTC
TRBJ2-4	TRBD1	13	TRBV2	.	CASGPGTENIQYF	TGTGCCAGCGGCCCCGGGACAGAAAACATTCAGTACTTC
TRBJ2-5	.	13	TRBV28	few	CASSLPGKETQYF	TGTGCCAGCAGTTTACCCGGTAAAGAGACCCAGTACTTC
TRBJ2-1	TRBD2	17	TRBV24-1	.	CATSPGTSGGARSEQFF	TGTGCCACCAGCCCCGGGACTAGCGGGGGGGCCCGCAGTGAGCAGTTCTTC
TRBJ2-2	TRBD1	16	TRBV24-1	.	CATSDSGTGVSGELFF	TGTGCCACCAGTGACTCCGGGACAGGGGTTTCCGGGGAGCTGTTTTTT
TRBJ2-5	.	13	TRBV5-1	.	CASSYGGQETQYF	TGCGCCAGCAGCTACGGGGGCCAAGAGACCCAGTACTTC
TRBJ2-7	.	15	TRBV28	.	CASSLLAGDRNEQYF	TGTGCCAGCAGTTTACTTGCGGGAGACAGGAACGAGCAGTACTTC
TRBJ2-1	TRBD2	14	TRBV15	.	CATSRVAGGDEQFF	TGTGCCACCAGCAGAGTGGCGGGGGGCGATGAGCAGTTCTTC